Shown below are 22 T cell receptor beta chains from a single sample sequenced in a study of blood T cell repertoires in COVID-19. The table came from immunoSEQ multiplex PCR; TCRdb's copy has only in-frame clones and leaves some out. The sample contains about 410,000 clones, just over 85% of which appear only once. Sequenced input: peripheral blood. Every receptor here comes from a woman aged 25-40 years with active or convalescent COVID-19.

The V call is TRBV12-3 or TRBV12-4, the J call TRBJ2-7, with D possibly being TRBD1 (5 bases). The CDR3 covers 12 residues. Deletions cut 6 bases from V and 7 bases from J, with 13 bases between. CDR3 sequence (DNA): TGTGCCAGCAGATACGGACAACTGGAGCAGTACTTC. Its protein is CASRYGQLEQYF.

V usage is TRBV7-9 and J usage is TRBJ1-1; weak D call: TRBD1 (5 bases). V dropped 5 bases and J dropped 1 base, with 11 bases sitting between them. Germline V CDR1 and CDR2: SEHNR, FQNEAQ (reference sequence). CDR3 length: 14 amino acids. CDR3 residues: CASSPLGGNTEAFF. The DNA of the CDR3 is TGTGCCAGCAGCCCCCTCGGGGGGAACACTGAAGCTTTCTTT.

A single count supports this clone. This chain joins TRBV3-1 (or the pseudogene TRBV3-2) and TRBJ1-2; D possibly corresponds to TRBD1 (6 bases). Germline values: CDR1 LGHDT, CDR2 YNNKEL (reference sequence). The V and J ends lost 5 bases and 3 bases respectively, with 16 bases between them. There are 15 residues in the CDR3. As DNA, the CDR3 is TGTGCCAGCAGCTACCTTGTCAGGGGTGACTATGGCTACACCTTC. Protein: CASSYLVRGDYGYTF.

This clone came up a few times. The chain joins TRBV2 to TRBJ1-1, with TRBD1 as a possible D gene (6 bases). Germline lookup yields CDR1 SNHLY and CDR2 FYNNEI. This CDR3 comprises 12 residues. Trimming pared 8 bases from V and 4 bases from J, leaving 11 bases between. The CDR3 DNA reads TGTGCCAGCGTCGGGGGGCCCACTGAAGCTTTCTTT. It codes for CASVGGPTEAFF.

The chain employs TRBV4-2 and TRBJ1-2; 9 bases are shared with TRBD1. Germline trimming cut 0 bases from V and 5 bases from J; bases unmatched to any gene: 4. The V gene's germline CDR1 is LGHNA and CDR2 YNFKEQ. This CDR3 comprises 15 residues. The CDR3 DNA follows: TGTGCCAGCAGCCAAGATACACAGGGGGCATATGGCTACACCTTC. It yields the protein CASSQDTQGAYGYTF.

This clone was picked up a small number of times. As DNA, the CDR3 is TGTGCCTGGAGTGTCCAGGGGGCTGACGAGCAGTACTTC. It yields the protein CAWSVQGADEQYF. This chain uses TRBV30 with TRBJ2-7; 8 nucleotides agree with TRBD1. This CDR3 has 13 residues. Germline V gives CDR1 GTSNPN, CDR2 SVGIG (reference sequence). J gave up 5 bases and V 0 bases, and 3 bases lay outside the gene matches.

The J gene is TRBJ2-7, the V gene TRBV18, with 9 bases identical to TRBD2. The CDR3 length is 15 residues. J gave up 2 bases and V 2 bases, and 4 bases lay outside the gene matches. Germline V CDR1 and CDR2: KGHSH, LQKENI. The CDR3 protein is CASSPSQREAYEQYF. CDR3 bases: TGTGCCAGCTCACCATCCCAGCGGGAGGCCTACGAGCAGTACTTC.

This chain links TRBV5-1 with TRBJ2-3, with 9 bases identical to TRBD2. V shed 7 bases, J shed 6 bases, and the junction held 12 bases outside the gene matches. The CDR3 covers 15 residues. Germline lookup yields CDR1 SGHRS and CDR2 YFSETQ. The CDR3 DNA reads TGCGCCAGCGCCGAGAAGCGGGGGGTCTCCGATACGCAGTATTTT. Amino acids: CASAEKRGVSDTQYF.

The chain is built from TRBV3-1 (or the pseudogene TRBV3-2) and TRBJ2-1; no firm D call. V shed 0 bases and J shed 8 bases, with 14 bases lying between them. Germline CDR1 is LGHDT and CDR2 is YNNKEL (reference sequence). CDR3 length: 15 amino acids. CDR3 nucleotide sequence: TGTGCCAGCAGCCAAGATTGGCTTATGGCTGATGAGCAGTTCTTC. Its translation is CASSQDWLMADEQFF.

V and J are TRBV19 and TRBJ2-5; D is perhaps TRBD1 (5 bases). Germline loops: CDR1 LNHDA, CDR2 SQIVND (reference sequence). Trimming pared 0 bases from V and 1 base from J, leaving 9 bases between. The CDR3 totals 15 residues. For the CDR3, the DNA is TGTGCCAGTAGTATAGACAGGGTCCCCCAAGAGACCCAGTACTTC. Its translation is CASSIDRVPQETQYF. The full variable domain, its missing parts supplied by reference TRBV19 and TRBJ2-5, is DGGITQSPKYLFRKEGQNVTLSCEQNLNHDAMYWYRQDPGQGLRLIYYSQIVNDFQKGDIAEGYSVSREKKESFPLTVTSAQKNPTAFYLCASSIDRVPQETQYFGPGTRLLVL.

V gene TRBV19 combines with J gene TRBJ1-2, with 9 bases identical to TRBD1. The germline V gene has CDR1 LNHDA and CDR2 SQIVND (reference sequence). The CDR3 is 15 amino acids. Unmatched junction bases numbered 9, after V lost 5 bases and J lost 5 bases. CDR3 nucleotide sequence: TGTGCCAGTAGTCCAACACACGGGACAGGGTATGGCTACACCTTC. Translating gives CASSPTHGTGYGYTF.

This clone was seen only a few times. The genes are TRBV19 and TRBJ1-1, with D perhaps matching TRBD1 (6 bases). Germline loops: CDR1 LNHDA, CDR2 SQIVND (reference sequence). Trimming shortened V by 5 bases and J by 5 bases, and 18 bases separated the two germline ends. The CDR3 is made up of 15 amino acids. CDR3 residues: CASSPNDRRSTEAFF. DNA for the CDR3: TGTGCCAGTAGTCCCAACGACAGGAGGAGTACTGAAGCTTTCTTT.

In this sample, this clone turned up once. The DNA of the CDR3 is TGTGCCAGCTCACGAACTAGCGGCCAAGAGACCCAGTACTTC. Residues: CASSRTSGQETQYF. The gene calls are TRBV18 and TRBJ2-5, with TRBD2 identical over 8 bases. The germline gives CDR1 KGHSH, CDR2 LQKENI. This CDR3 comprises 14 residues. V lost 4 bases, J lost 1 base, and 2 bases stayed unmatched.

The genes are TRBV6-5 and TRBJ2-7, with D unresolved. This CDR3 has 14 amino acids. The V and J ends lost 2 bases and 3 bases respectively, with 11 bases between them. Germline V gene sequence: CDR1 MNHEY, CDR2 SVGAGI. This chain's CDR3 is CASSYTTSSYEQYF. As DNA, the CDR3 is TGTGCCAGCAGTTACACCACGTCTAGCTACGAGCAGTACTTC.

The V call is TRBV6-5, the J call TRBJ1-4, with 8 bases matching TRBD1. Germline values: CDR1 MNHEY, CDR2 SVGAGI. The CDR3 runs 15 residues. Unmatched junction bases numbered 9, after V lost 6 bases and J lost 6 bases. In DNA, the CDR3 is TGTGCCAGCAGGTTGATTACAGGGGGGGATGAAAAACTGTTTTTT. Encoded protein: CASRLITGGDEKLFF.

This chain uses TRBV5-1 with TRBJ1-6, with D perhaps TRBD1 (6 bases). The germline V gene encodes CDR1 SGHRS and CDR2 YFSETQ. The CDR3 extends over 14 amino acids. V gave up 4 bases and J gave up 5 bases, with 10 bases separating them. Here the CDR3 DNA reads TGCGCCAGCAGCATGGGACAAAATAATTCACCCCTCCACTTT. It is translated as CASSMGQNNSPLHF.

The chain has TRBV6-1 and TRBJ2-7, with 9 bases lining up with TRBD1. The V segment lost 4 bases and the J segment 1 base; nucleotides outside the gene matches: 11. The germline V gene encodes CDR1 MNHNS and CDR2 SASEGT. The CDR3 sequence is 17 residues long. The chain's CDR3 is CASSGAGQGRGSYEQYF. DNA for the CDR3: TGTGCCAGCAGTGGAGCGGGACAGGGCCGGGGGTCCTACGAGCAGTACTTC.

The sample holds a few counts of this clone. The chain couples TRBV6-2 or TRBV6-3 to TRBJ1-5, with 8 bases aligning to TRBD1. The V gene end was trimmed by 7 bases and the J gene end by 3 bases; junction bases not matched to a gene: 11. CDR1 and CDR2 from the germline V gene are MNHEY and SVGEGT. The CDR3 runs 16 residues. Here the CDR3 DNA reads TGTGCCAGCATCCCCGCAGGACAGGGTTCCAATCAGCCCCAGCATTTT. Translating it yields CASIPAGQGSNQPQHF.

The chain joins TRBV6-5 to TRBJ1-6; possible D gene TRBD1, 6 bases. The germline V gene encodes CDR1 MNHEY and CDR2 SVGAGI. The CDR3 is 14 amino acids. The germline V and J ends were trimmed by 6 bases and 7 bases, with 13 bases remaining between them. The CDR3 bases are TGTGCCAGCAGGTACGGGCAGGGGAATTCACCCCTCCACTTT. Its translation: CASRYGQGNSPLHF.

This clone has just a few counts. The V and J genes are TRBV6-5 and TRBJ2-5, with TRBD2 matching over 8 bases. With V trimmed by 5 bases and J by 5 bases, 4 bases remained unmatched. The V gene's germline CDR1 is MNHEY and CDR2 SVGAGI. This CDR3 comprises 13 residues. CDR3 DNA sequence: TGTGCCAGCAGTCGGGGGGGCCCGGAGACCCAGTACTTC. Translation gives CASSRGGPETQYF.

The chain has TRBV5-4 and TRBJ2-1; 7 bases agree with TRBD1. The CDR3 length is 14 residues. CDR1 and CDR2 (germline): SGHNT, YYREEE (reference sequence). The J segment lost 8 bases and the V segment lost 0 bases, leaving 5 bases of the junction unmatched. CDR3 bases: TGTGCCAGCAGCTTGGACAGGGGCGAGGATGAGCAGTTCTTC. This sequence encodes CASSLDRGEDEQFF.

V usage is TRBV7-2 and J usage is TRBJ1-2; TRBD1 agrees at 7 bases. Germline values: CDR1 SGHTA, CDR2 FQGNSA. The CDR3 consists of 15 residues. The V and J ends lost 5 bases and 4 bases, in that order; junction bases with no gene match: 10. CDR3 residues: CASSPRGTVSYGYTF. CDR3 DNA: TGTGCCAGCAGCCCTAGGGGGACAGTCTCCTATGGCTACACCTTC.